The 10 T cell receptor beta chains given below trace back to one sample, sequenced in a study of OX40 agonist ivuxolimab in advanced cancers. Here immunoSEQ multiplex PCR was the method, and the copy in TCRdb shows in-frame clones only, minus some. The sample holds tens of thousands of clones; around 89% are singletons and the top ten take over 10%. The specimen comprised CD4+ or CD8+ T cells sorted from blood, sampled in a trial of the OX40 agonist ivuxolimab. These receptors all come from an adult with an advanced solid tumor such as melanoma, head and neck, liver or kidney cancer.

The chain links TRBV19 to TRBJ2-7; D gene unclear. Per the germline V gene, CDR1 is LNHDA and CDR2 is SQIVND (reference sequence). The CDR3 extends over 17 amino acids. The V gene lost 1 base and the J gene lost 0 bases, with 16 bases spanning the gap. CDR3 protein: CASSIVLRTTLSYEQYF. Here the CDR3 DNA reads TGTGCCAGTAGTATAGTGCTGCGGACCACTCTCTCCTACGAGCAGTACTTC.

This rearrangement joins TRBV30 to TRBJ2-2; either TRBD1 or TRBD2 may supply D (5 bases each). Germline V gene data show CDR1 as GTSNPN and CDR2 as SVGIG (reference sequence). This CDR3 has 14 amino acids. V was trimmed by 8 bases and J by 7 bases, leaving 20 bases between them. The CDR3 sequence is CAGVRDPGIGELFF. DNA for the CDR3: TGTGCCGGAGTCCGGGACCCAGGGATCGGGGAGCTGTTTTTT.

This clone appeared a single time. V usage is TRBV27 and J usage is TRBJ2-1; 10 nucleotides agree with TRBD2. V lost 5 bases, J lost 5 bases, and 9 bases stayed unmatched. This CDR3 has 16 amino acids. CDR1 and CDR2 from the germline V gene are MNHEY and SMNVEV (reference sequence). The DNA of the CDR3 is TGTGCCAGCAGTCAAGCTAGCGGGGGATCCCACAATGAGCAGTTCTTC. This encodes CASSQASGGSHNEQFF.

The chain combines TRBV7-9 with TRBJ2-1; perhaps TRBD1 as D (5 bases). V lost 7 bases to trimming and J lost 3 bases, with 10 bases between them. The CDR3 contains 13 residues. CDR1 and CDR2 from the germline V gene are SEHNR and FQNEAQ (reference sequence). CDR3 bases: TGTGCCAGCAATATGGACATCTACAATGAGCAGTTCTTC. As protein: CASNMDIYNEQFF.

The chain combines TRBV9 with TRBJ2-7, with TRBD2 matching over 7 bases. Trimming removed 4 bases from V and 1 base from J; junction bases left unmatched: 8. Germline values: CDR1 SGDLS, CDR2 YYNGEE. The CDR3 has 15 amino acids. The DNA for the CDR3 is TGTGCCAGCAGCCCCTCCAGCGGGGTTTCCTACGAGCAGTACTTC. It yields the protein CASSPSSGVSYEQYF.

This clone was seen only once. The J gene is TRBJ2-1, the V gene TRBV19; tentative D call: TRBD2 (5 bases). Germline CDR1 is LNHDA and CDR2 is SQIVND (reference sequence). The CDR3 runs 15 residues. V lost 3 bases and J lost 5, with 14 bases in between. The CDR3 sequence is CASSIYPDSNNEQFF. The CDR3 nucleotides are TGTGCCAGTAGTATCTATCCGGACTCGAACAATGAGCAGTTCTTC.

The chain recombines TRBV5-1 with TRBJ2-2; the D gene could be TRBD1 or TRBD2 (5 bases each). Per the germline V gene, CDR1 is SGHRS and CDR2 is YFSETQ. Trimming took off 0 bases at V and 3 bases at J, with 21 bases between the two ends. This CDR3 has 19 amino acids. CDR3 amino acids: CASSLAAHGDLLYTGELFF. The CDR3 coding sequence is TGCGCCAGCAGCTTGGCCGCCCACGGGGACCTCCTTTACACCGGGGAGCTGTTTTTT.

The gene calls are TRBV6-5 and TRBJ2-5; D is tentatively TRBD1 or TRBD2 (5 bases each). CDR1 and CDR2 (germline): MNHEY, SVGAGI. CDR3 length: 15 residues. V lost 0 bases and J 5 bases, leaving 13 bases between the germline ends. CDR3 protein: CASSYSNAWGETQYF. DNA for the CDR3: TGTGCCAGCAGTTACTCGAACGCCTGGGGGGAGACCCAGTACTTC.

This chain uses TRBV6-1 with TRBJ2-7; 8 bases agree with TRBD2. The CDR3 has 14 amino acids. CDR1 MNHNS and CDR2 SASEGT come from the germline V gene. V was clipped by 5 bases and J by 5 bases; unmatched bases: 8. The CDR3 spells CASSHAGGLNEQYF. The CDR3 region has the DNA TGTGCCAGCAGTCATGCGGGAGGACTCAACGAGCAGTACTTC.

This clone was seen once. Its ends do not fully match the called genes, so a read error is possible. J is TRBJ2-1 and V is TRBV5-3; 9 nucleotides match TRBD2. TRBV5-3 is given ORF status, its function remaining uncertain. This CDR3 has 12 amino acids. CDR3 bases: TGTGCCAGCAGCTTAGGACTAGCGGAGCAGTTCTTC. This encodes CASSLGLAEQFF.